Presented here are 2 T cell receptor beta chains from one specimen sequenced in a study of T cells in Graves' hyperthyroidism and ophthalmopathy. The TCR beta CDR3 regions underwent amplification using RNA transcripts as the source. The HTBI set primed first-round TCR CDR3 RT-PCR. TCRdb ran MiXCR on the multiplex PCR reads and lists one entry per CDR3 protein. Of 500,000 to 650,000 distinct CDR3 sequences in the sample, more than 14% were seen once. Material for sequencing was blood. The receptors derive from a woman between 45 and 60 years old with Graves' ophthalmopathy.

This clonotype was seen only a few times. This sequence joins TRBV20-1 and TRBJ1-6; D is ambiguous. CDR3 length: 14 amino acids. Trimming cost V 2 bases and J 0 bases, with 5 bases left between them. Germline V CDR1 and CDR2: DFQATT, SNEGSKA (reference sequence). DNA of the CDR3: TGCAGTGCTAGAATGGGCTCCTATAATTCACCCCTCCACTTT. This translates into CSARMGSYNSPLHF.

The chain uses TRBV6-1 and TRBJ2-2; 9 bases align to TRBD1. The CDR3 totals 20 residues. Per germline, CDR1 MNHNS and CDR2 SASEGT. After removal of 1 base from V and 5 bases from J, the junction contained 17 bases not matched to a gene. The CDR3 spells CASSEGDRVTNSAMTGELFF. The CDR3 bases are TGTGCCAGCAGTGAAGGGGACAGGGTCACCAATTCCGCTATGACCGGGGAGCTGTTTTTT.